Following are 18 T cell receptor beta chains from one sample sequenced in a study of T-cell reconstitution after alpha-beta-depleted transplantation in children. The TCRbeta library incorporated unique molecular identifiers. TCRdb used MiXCR to reprocess the PCR reads, holding one entry per CDR3 protein. Of some 190,000 distinct CDR3 sequences listed, around 10% were seen once; the top ten hold approximately 13%. The material sequenced was PBMCs, taken before TCRalphabeta/CD19-depleted stem cell transplant. The receptors shown here come from a boy younger than 10 with acute myeloid leukemia, due to receive a stem cell transplant.

This clonotype was seen repeatedly, ten times or more. The chain carries TRBV4-1 and TRBJ2-7, with 13 nucleotides matching TRBD2. CDR3 size: 16 residues. Per germline, CDR1 MGHRA and CDR2 YSYEKL. Unmatched junction bases numbered 2, after V lost 1 base and J lost 2 bases. The CDR3 reads CASSQATSGRAYEQYF. DNA for the CDR3: TGCGCCAGCAGCCAAGCTACTAGCGGGAGGGCCTACGAGCAGTACTTC.

This clonotype was picked up many times. The chain carries TRBV7-9 and TRBJ2-1, with 7 bases identical to TRBD1. Trimming took 5 bases from V and 3 from J; bases not matched to a gene: 10. Germline CDR1 and CDR2: SEHNR and FQNEAQ (reference sequence). The CDR3 is 16 residues long. The CDR3 sequence is CASSAKGQEIYNEQFF. CDR3 nucleotide sequence: TGTGCCAGCAGCGCGAAAGGACAGGAAATCTACAATGAGCAGTTCTTC.

This clonotype was seen repeatedly, ten times or more. This chain connects TRBV15 to TRBJ2-1; 10 positions agree with TRBD2. Trimming cost V 2 bases and J 9 bases; bases outside gene matches: 4. CDR1 and CDR2 (germline): LNHNV, YYDKDF (reference sequence). The CDR3 has 14 residues. The CDR3 nucleotides read TGTGCCACCAGCAGACTAGCGGGAGAGGGTGAGCAGTTCTTC. Protein: CATSRLAGEGEQFF. The full variable domain, with the rest looked up from reference TRBV15 and TRBJ2-1, is DAMVIQNPRYQVTQFGKPVTLSCSQTLNHNVMYWYQQKSSQAPKLLFHYYDKDFNNEADTPDNFQSRRPNTSFCFLDIRSPGLGDTAMYLCATSRLAGEGEQFFGPGTRLTVL.

The table lists this clonotype with many counts. This chain links TRBV12-3 or TRBV12-4 with TRBJ1-1, with D perhaps matching TRBD1 (6 bases). The CDR3 consists of 13 residues. V shed 5 bases and J shed 1 base, with 8 bases lying between them. CDR3 sequence: CASSGQTNTEAFF. The CDR3 nucleotides read TGTGCCAGCAGTGGACAGACGAACACTGAAGCTTTCTTT.

This clonotype showed up just a few times. This chain uses TRBV5-6 with TRBJ1-2; 7 positions agree with TRBD1. The CDR3 runs to 13 residues. CDR1 is SGHDT and CDR2 is YYEEEE in the germline V gene. With 4 bases clipped from V and 6 bases from J, the junction kept 6 bases outside the gene matches. DNA for the CDR3: TGTGCCAGCAGCCAGAGGACAGGTGATGGCTACACCTTC. Protein product: CASSQRTGDGYTF.

This clonotype was counted ten times or more. The chain couples TRBV7-8 to TRBJ2-3; D not resolved. The CDR3 runs 15 residues. V was trimmed by 3 bases and J by 2 bases, leaving 12 bases between them. Germline-derived CDR1 and CDR2 are SGHVS and FQNEAQ. CDR3 amino acids: CASSFILVDTDTQYF. The CDR3 DNA follows: TGTGCCAGCAGCTTTATCCTAGTAGACACAGATACGCAGTATTTT.

Notes on this clonotype: A much larger clone sits a single nucleotide away, making a read error possible. This chain connects TRBV13 to TRBJ1-2, with D perhaps TRBD1 (6 bases). Per the germline V gene, CDR1 is PRHDT and CDR2 is FYEKMQ (reference sequence). CDR3 length equals 12 residues. CDR3 in DNA: TGTGCCATCAGCTTATACCGGGGGCCCTACACCTTC. Translated, it gives CAISLYRGPYTF.

In its sample, this clonotype was seen many times. The chain carries TRBV7-8 and TRBJ2-2; D gene uncertain. The CDR3 is 14 amino acids. The germline gives CDR1 SGHVS, CDR2 FQNEAQ. V was trimmed by 2 bases and J by 5 bases, leaving 9 bases between them. The CDR3 region has the DNA TGTGCCAGCAGCTTAACCACCTTGACCGGGGAGCTGTTTTTT. This codes for CASSLTTLTGELFF.

Points on this clonotype: A much larger clone differs from this one at a single base, so this may be a read error. The chain joins TRBV5-1 to TRBJ1-2; 8 bases are a match to TRBD1. The ends lost 3 bases at V and 4 bases at J; junction bases unmatched: 11. The CDR3 runs 16 residues. In germline, CDR1 is SGHRS, CDR2 YFSETQ. The CDR3 sequence: CASSSAGTGGPYGYTF. Here the CDR3 DNA reads TGCGCCAGCAGCTCGGCAGGGACAGGAGGTCCCTATGGCTACACCTTC.

This clonotype was seen ten or more times. The chain uses TRBV10-3 and TRBJ2-6, with D perhaps matching TRBD2 (5 bases). Looked up from germline, CDR1 is ENHRY and CDR2 is SYGVKD. V lost 3 bases to trimming and J lost 1 base, with 10 bases between them. This CDR3 is 16 amino acids long. The CDR3 reads CAISDLAGSGANVLTF. The CDR3 nucleotides read TGTGCCATCAGTGACCTAGCTGGTTCTGGGGCCAACGTCCTGACTTTC.

In regard to this clonotype: One base away lies a much larger clone, so this may be a sequencing read error. The chain has TRBV15 and TRBJ1-6; TRBD1 is a possible D gene (6 bases). The CDR3 covers 16 residues. Per the germline V gene, CDR1 is LNHNV and CDR2 is YYDKDF (reference sequence). V lost 3 bases, J lost 9 bases, and 18 bases lay in between. The CDR3 DNA is TGTGCCACCAGCAGGGACTTTACAGGGCATCGTTCACCCCTCCACTTT. The encoded protein is CATSRDFTGHRSPLHF.

The J gene is TRBJ2-2, the V gene TRBV2, with 8 bases identical to TRBD1. Germline-derived CDR1 and CDR2 are SNHLY and FYNNEI. V lost 2 bases to trimming and J lost 4 bases; unmatched junction nucleotides: 3. CDR3 length: 15 amino acids. The CDR3 nucleotides read TGTGCCAGCAGTGAATTTACAGGGGGCACCGGGGAGCTGTTTTTT. Its protein is CASSEFTGGTGELFF.

This chain links TRBV30 with TRBJ2-5; the match to TRBD2 covers 7 bases. V lost 1 base to trimming and J lost 2 bases; unmatched junction nucleotides: 13. The CDR3 loop spans 17 amino acids. Germline V gives CDR1 GTSNPN, CDR2 SVGIG (reference sequence). CDR3 sequence (DNA): TGTGCCTGGAGTGCGTCCCGGGGCGGGGGTTATCAAGAGACCCAGTACTTC. It translates to CAWSASRGGGYQETQYF. Filled out from reference TRBV30 and TRBJ2-5, the complete variable domain reads SQTIHQWPATLVQPVGSPLSLECTVEGTSNPNLYWYRQAAGRGLQLLFYSVGIGQISSEVPQNLSASRPQDRQFILSSKKLLLSDSGFYLCAWSASRGGGYQETQYFGPGTRLLVL.

Many counts were recorded for this clonotype. The DNA of the CDR3 is TGTGCCAGCAGGAACCGGGACGGAGCCTACGAGCAGTACTTC. Encoded protein: CASRNRDGAYEQYF. The chain combines TRBV7-8 with TRBJ2-7; D might be TRBD1 or TRBD2, each matching 5 bases. This CDR3 spans 14 amino acids. V shed 6 bases and J shed 2 bases, with 14 bases lying between them. CDR1 and CDR2 (germline): SGHVS, FQNEAQ.

This clonotype has ten or more counts. The chain has TRBV9 and TRBJ2-3; D may be TRBD2 (5 bases). This CDR3 contains 15 residues. Trimming stripped 3 bases from V and 5 bases from J, with 16 bases between. Germline CDR1 and CDR2: SGDLS and YYNGEE. The CDR3 loop reads CASSAPGSMEDTQYF. The CDR3 DNA is TGTGCCAGCAGCGCTCCGGGATCTATGGAAGATACGCAGTATTTT.

A single count supports this clonotype. This chain connects TRBV18 to TRBJ1-2; unclear D gene. The CDR3 is made up of 14 amino acids. Germline CDR1 and CDR2: KGHSH and LQKENI. Trimming cost V 5 bases and J 1 base, with 11 bases left between them. The CDR3: CASSSTGDNYGYTF. CDR3 bases: TGTGCCAGCTCATCAACCGGGGATAACTATGGCTACACCTTC.

There are a few counts of this clonotype. The CDR3 protein is CASTTQPSRNTQYF. For the CDR3, the DNA is TGTGCCAGCACCACTCAACCCTCGCGGAATACGCAGTATTTT. The rearrangement links TRBV28 to TRBJ2-3; no firm D call. This CDR3 is built from 14 residues. V shed 7 bases and J shed 7 bases, with 18 bases lying between them. Germline loops: CDR1 MDHEN, CDR2 SYDVKM.

This clonotype was seen ten or more times. The V and J genes are TRBV20-1 and TRBJ1-2; TRBD1 matches 8 bases. Germline CDR1 DFQATT, CDR2 SNEGSKA (reference sequence). The CDR3 spans 13 residues. V was clipped by 0 bases and J by 3 bases; unmatched bases: 0. In DNA form, the CDR3 reads TGCAGTGCTAGAGAACAGGGGGACTATGGCTACACCTTC. Protein product: CSAREQGDYGYTF.